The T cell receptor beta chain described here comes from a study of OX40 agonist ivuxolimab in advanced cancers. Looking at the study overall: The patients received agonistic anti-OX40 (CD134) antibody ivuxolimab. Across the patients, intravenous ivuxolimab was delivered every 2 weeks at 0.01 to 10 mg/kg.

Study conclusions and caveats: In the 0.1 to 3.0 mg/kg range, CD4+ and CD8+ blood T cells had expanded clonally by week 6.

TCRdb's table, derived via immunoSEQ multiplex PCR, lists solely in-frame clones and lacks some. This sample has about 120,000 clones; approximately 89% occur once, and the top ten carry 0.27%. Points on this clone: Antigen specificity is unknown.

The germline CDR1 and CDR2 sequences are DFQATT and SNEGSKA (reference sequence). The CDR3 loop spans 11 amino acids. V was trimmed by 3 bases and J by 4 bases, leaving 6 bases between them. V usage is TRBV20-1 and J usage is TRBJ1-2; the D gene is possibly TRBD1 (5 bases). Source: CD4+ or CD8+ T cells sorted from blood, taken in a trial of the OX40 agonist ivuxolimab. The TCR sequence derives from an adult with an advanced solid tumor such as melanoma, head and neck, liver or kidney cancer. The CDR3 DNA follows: TGCAGTGCTAGCGGGGGCTATGGCTACACCTTC. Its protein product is CSASGGYGYTF.